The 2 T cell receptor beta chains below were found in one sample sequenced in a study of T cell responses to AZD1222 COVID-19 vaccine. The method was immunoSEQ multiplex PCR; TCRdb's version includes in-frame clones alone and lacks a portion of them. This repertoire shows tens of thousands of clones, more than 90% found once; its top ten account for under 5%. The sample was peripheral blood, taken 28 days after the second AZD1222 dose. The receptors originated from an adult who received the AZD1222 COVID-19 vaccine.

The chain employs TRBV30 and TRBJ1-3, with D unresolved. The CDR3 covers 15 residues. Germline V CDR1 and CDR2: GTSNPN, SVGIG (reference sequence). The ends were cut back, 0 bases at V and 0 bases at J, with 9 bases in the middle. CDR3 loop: CAWSVARVSGNTIYF. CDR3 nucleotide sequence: TGTGCCTGGAGTGTAGCGAGGGTCTCTGGAAACACCATATATTTT.

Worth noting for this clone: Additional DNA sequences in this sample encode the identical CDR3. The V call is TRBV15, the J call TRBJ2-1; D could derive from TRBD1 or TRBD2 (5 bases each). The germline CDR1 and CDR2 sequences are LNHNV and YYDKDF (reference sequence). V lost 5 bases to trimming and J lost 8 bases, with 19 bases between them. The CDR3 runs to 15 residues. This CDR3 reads CATSGGGLVGDEQFF. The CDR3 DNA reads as TGTGCCACCAGCGGTGGGGGTCTTGTGGGTGATGAGCAGTTCTTC. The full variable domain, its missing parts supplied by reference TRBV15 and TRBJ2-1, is DAMVIQNPRYQVTQFGKPVTLSCSQTLNHNVMYWYQQKSSQAPKLLFHYYDKDFNNEADTPDNFQSRRPNTSFCFLDIRSPGLGDTAMYLCATSGGGLVGDEQFFGPGTRLTVL.